Listed below are T cell receptor beta chains from one sample, sequenced in a study of molecular identifiers for immune sequencing clone quantification. TCRdb re-called the PCR reads through MiXCR, storing one row per CDR3 protein. The repertoire holds 600,000 to 650,000 distinct CDR3 sequences, with 20% as singletons. The sequencing input was naive CD8+ T cells from blood, with Jurkat cell RNA spiked in. The receptors were sampled from a human donor in good health. Some libraries in this study had Jurkat cell RNA spiked in. Both conserved end residues are part of each CDR3. A D gene is named only where the DNA matches it firmly. The size of a clone is reported for some rows only, either as once, few or many, or as a class for expanded clones.

16	TRBV6-2/TRBV6-3	.	TRBJ1-1	many	TGTGCCAGCAGTTACCCGTCCGGGTTTCGAGACACTGAAGCTTTCTTT	CASSYPSGFRDTEAFF
12	TRBV2	.	TRBJ2-3	few	TGTGCCGCCAGTCCAATAATAAATACGCAGTATTTT	CAASPIINTQYF
14	TRBV15	.	TRBJ2-3	many	TGTGCCACCAGCAGCCCCTTGGCGGTAGATACGCAGTATTTT	CATSSPLAVDTQYF
14	TRBV19	.	TRBJ2-1	few	TGTGCCAGCCTGGGAGGGGGCCCTAGTGGTGAGCAGTTCTTC	CASLGGGPSGEQFF
13	TRBV6-5	.	TRBJ1-5	few	TGTGCCAGCAGCCCCTATGGCGGCGAGCACCAGCATTTT	CASSPYGGEHQHF
15	TRBV29-1	.	TRBJ1-2	many	TGCAGCGTTGAACCCGGACAGAACAAACCCGATGGCTACACCTTC	CSVEPGQNKPDGYTF
17	TRBV28	TRBD2	TRBJ2-7	many	TGTGCCAGCAGTTTAGGACTAGCGGGTCCCGGTGTCTACGAGCAGTACTTC	CASSLGLAGPGVYEQYF
14	TRBV2	.	TRBJ2-7	few	TGTGCCAGCAGTGAAGAGACTGTATTCTGCGAGCAGTACTTC	CASSEETVFCEQYF
14	TRBV9	.	TRBJ1-6	.	TGTGCCAGCAGCGAGGGTGGGGGAAATTCACCCCTCCACTTT	CASSEGGGNSPLHF
11	TRBV30	.	TRBJ2-1	many	TGTGCCTGGGGGGACGGCAATGAGCAGTTCTTC	CAWGDGNEQFF
14	TRBV27	TRBD1	TRBJ2-1	many	TGTGCCAGCAGTTTAGGGACAGGGCCCAATGAGCAGTTCTTC	CASSLGTGPNEQFF
15	TRBV4-3	.	TRBJ1-5	few	TGCGCCAGCAGCCAAGATATCAGTGGCAATCAGCCCCAGCATTTT	CASSQDISGNQPQHF
13	TRBV2	TRBD1	TRBJ2-3	many	TGTGCCAGCAACAGGGGATACACAGATACGCAGTATTTT	CASNRGYTDTQYF
14	TRBV27	TRBD1	TRBJ2-7	few	TGTGCCAGCTCCACCCGGGACAGAGTCTACGAGCAGTACTTC	CASSTRDRVYEQYF
17	TRBV18	.	TRBJ1-3	few	TGTGCCAGCTCACCTAAACCACGGGTCCTCCCTGGAAACACCATATATTTT	CASSPKPRVLPGNTIYF
15	TRBV28	TRBD2	TRBJ2-7	few	TGTGCCAGCAGTTTGGTAAGGACTAGCGGCTACGAGCAGTACTTC	CASSLVRTSGYEQYF
13	TRBV6-2/TRBV6-3	.	TRBJ1-1	many	TGTGCCAGCAGTTACTCTTTGTGGGCCGAAGCTTTCTTT	CASSYSLWAEAFF
13	TRBV2	.	TRBJ2-4	few	TGTGCCAGCAACCCTGGGGAGATACGCATTCAGTACTTC	CASNPGEIRIQYF
17	TRBV6-5	TRBD2	TRBJ2-2	few	TGTGCCAGCAATGTACTAGCGGGGGTTCCTGACACCGGGGAGCTGTTTTTT	CASNVLAGVPDTGELFF
14	TRBV12-3/TRBV12-4	.	TRBJ1-1	many	TGTGCCAGCAGTTTAGGGCGGAGCGGAACTGAAGCTTTCTTT	CASSLGRSGTEAFF
13	TRBV2	.	TRBJ2-5	many	TGTGCCAGCAGTGAAGCGGGCTGGGAGACCCAGTACTTC	CASSEAGWETQYF
14	TRBV5-1	.	TRBJ2-7	many	TGCGCCAGCCGCGGGGCAGGGTTGGACGACGAGCAGTACTTC	CASRGAGLDDEQYF
17	TRBV20-1	.	TRBJ2-7	many	TGCAGTGCTAGAGACCGGGATCCGATCAGGTCCTATTCCGAGCAGTACTTC	CSARDRDPIRSYSEQYF
15	TRBV4-1	.	TRBJ2-5	.	TGCGCCAGCAGCCAAGATTGGGGGGAATGGGAGACCCAGTACTTC	CASSQDWGEWETQYF
14	TRBV29-1	TRBD2	TRBJ2-7	many	TGCAGCGTGAGATTAGCGGGAGCCGCCTACGAGCAGTACTTC	CSVRLAGAAYEQYF
11	TRBV5-6	.	TRBJ1-1	many	TGTGCCAGCGGCTGGGGCCCTGAAGCTTTCTTT	CASGWGPEAFF
12	TRBV6-6	TRBD1	TRBJ2-7	many	TGTGCCAGCAAGTTAACAGGGGACGAGCAGTACTTC	CASKLTGDEQYF
15	TRBV6-1	.	TRBJ2-7	few	TGTGCCAGCACCCTTTTGGAGGGGAAAGGATACGAGCAGTACTTC	CASTLLEGKGYEQYF
15	TRBV20-1	.	TRBJ2-2	.	TGCAGTGCTAGAGATTCCGGGACCCTCACCGGGGAGCTGTTTTTT	CSARDSGTLTGELFF